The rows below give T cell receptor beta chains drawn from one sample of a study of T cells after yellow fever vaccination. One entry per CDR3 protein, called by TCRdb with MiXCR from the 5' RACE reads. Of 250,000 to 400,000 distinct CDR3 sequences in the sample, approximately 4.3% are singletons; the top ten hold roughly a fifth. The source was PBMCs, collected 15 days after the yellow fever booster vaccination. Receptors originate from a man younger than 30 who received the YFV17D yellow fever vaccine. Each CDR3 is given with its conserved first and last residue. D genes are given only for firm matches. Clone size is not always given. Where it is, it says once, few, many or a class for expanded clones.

cdr3_aa: CASSRERRNTGELFF
cdr3_nt: TGCGCCAGCAGCCGTGAACGTAGGAACACCGGGGAGCTGTTTTTT
d_call: -
v_call: TRBV4-1
clone_size: many
j_call: TRBJ2-2

cdr3_aa: CASSYRPGQGDYQPQHF
cdr3_nt: TGTGCCAGCAGTTACCGACCGGGACAGGGGGACTATCAGCCCCAGCATTTT
d_call: TRBD1
v_call: TRBV6-2/TRBV6-3
clone_size: -
j_call: TRBJ1-5

cdr3_aa: CASREADYGYTF
cdr3_nt: TGTGCCAGCAGAGAGGCTGACTATGGCTACACCTTC
d_call: -
v_call: TRBV28
clone_size: many
j_call: TRBJ1-2

cdr3_aa: CASSLPTSGGAENHEQFF
cdr3_nt: TGTGCCAGCAGCTTACCGACTAGCGGGGGGGCCGAAAATCATGAGCAGTTCTTC
d_call: TRBD2
v_call: TRBV7-9
clone_size: many
j_call: TRBJ2-1

cdr3_aa: CASSLVGRGRDFSNEQFF
cdr3_nt: TGTGCCAGCAGCTTAGTGGGGAGGGGCAGGGATTTTTCAAATGAGCAGTTCTTC
d_call: TRBD2
v_call: TRBV11-1
clone_size: many
j_call: TRBJ2-1

cdr3_aa: CASSLTVAYEQYF
cdr3_nt: TGTGCCAGCAGTTTGACAGTGGCTTACGAGCAGTACTTC
d_call: -
v_call: TRBV12-3/TRBV12-4
clone_size: many
j_call: TRBJ2-7

cdr3_aa: CASRRGGVFTEAFF
cdr3_nt: TGTGCCAGCAGGAGAGGCGGGGTATTCACTGAAGCTTTCTTT
d_call: -
v_call: TRBV6-5
clone_size: many
j_call: TRBJ1-1

cdr3_aa: CASSLPGDTEAFF
cdr3_nt: TGTGCCAGCAGCTTGCCAGGGGACACTGAAGCTTTCTTT
d_call: -
v_call: TRBV7-9
clone_size: many
j_call: TRBJ1-1

cdr3_aa: CASSQGQGNQDTQYF
cdr3_nt: TGTGCCAGCTCACAGGGACAGGGGAATCAAGATACGCAGTATTTT
d_call: TRBD1
v_call: TRBV18
clone_size: -
j_call: TRBJ2-3

cdr3_aa: CSALQGFNEKLFF
cdr3_nt: TGCAGTGCTTTACAGGGCTTCAATGAAAAACTGTTTTTT
d_call: -
v_call: TRBV20-1
clone_size: few
j_call: TRBJ1-4